Listed below are T cell receptor beta chains from one sample, sequenced in a study of blood T cells in healthy people across ages. TCRdb passed the 5' RACE reads through MiXCR, listing each CDR3 protein once. The sample includes 950,000 to 1,200,000 distinct CDR3 sequences, 30% to 40% of them seen just once. The specimen sequenced was blood. The source is a man younger than 35 in good health. Each CDR3 is given with its conserved first and last residue. A D gene is named only where the DNA matches it firmly. Clone size is not always given. Where it is, it says once, few, many or a class for expanded clones.

D,J,size,V,DNA,CDR3
NA,TRBJ1-2,NA,TRBV7-2,TGTGCCAGCAGCCAACGGGAAGTGCTTGGCTACACCTTC,CASSQREVLGYTF
NA,TRBJ2-1,few,TRBV9,TGTGCCAGCAGCGTTTCCCCGGTGAAGATTCCCTACAATGAGCAGTTCTTC,CASSVSPVKIPYNEQFF
NA,TRBJ2-2,NA,TRBV29-1,TGCAGCGCCGTAGGGACGGGCACCGGGGAGCTGTTTTTT,CSAVGTGTGELFF
NA,TRBJ2-7,few,TRBV4-1,TGCGCCAGCAGCTCCATCCTATACTCCTACGAGCAGTACTTC,CASSSILYSYEQYF
NA,TRBJ1-2,many,TRBV6-6,TGTGCCAGCAGTATCGGGACCAAGGGCTACACCTTC,CASSIGTKGYTF
TRBD1,TRBJ1-5,NA,TRBV9,TGTGCCAGCAGCGTAGGGGACAGGGGCGCTCAGCCCCAGCATTTT,CASSVGDRGAQPQHF
TRBD1,TRBJ2-3,NA,TRBV7-9,TGTGCCAGCAGCGTTGGGGACAGGGCATCAGATACGCAGTATTTT,CASSVGDRASDTQYF
NA,TRBJ1-3,once,TRBV20-1,TGCAGTGCCCAATGGGGGGGGGCAGACTCTGGAAACACCATATATTTT,CSAQWGGADSGNTIYF
NA,TRBJ1-4,NA,TRBV4-2,TGTGCCAGCAGCCTTCCTTCGGTGGGTGAAAAACTGTTTTTT,CASSLPSVGEKLFF
TRBD1,TRBJ2-2,NA,TRBV5-1,TGCGCCAGCAGCCCCTCGGGACAGGCGAACGCCGGGGAGCTGTTTTTT,CASSPSGQANAGELFF
NA,TRBJ1-1,NA,TRBV20-1,TGCAGTGCTAGAGTCGGGGGCGGGGGGACTGAAGCTTTCTTT,CSARVGGGGTEAFF
NA,TRBJ2-1,NA,TRBV27,TGTGCCAGCAGTTTAACAGGGACAAATGAGCAGTTCTTC,CASSLTGTNEQFF
NA,TRBJ1-2,once,TRBV6-2/TRBV6-3,TGTGCCAGCAGGTACCTGGGCAGAGATGGCTACACCTTC,CASRYLGRDGYTF
NA,TRBJ1-1,many,TRBV7-2,TGTGCCAGCAGCCGTAGTCGCTCCTGGGACACTGAAGCTTTCTTT,CASSRSRSWDTEAFF
TRBD2,TRBJ2-3,NA,TRBV11-2,TGTGCCAGCAGCTTCCCACTAGCGGGGGGTCTGAGCACAGATACGCAGTATTTT,CASSFPLAGGLSTDTQYF
TRBD2,TRBJ2-1,NA,TRBV20-1,TGCAGTGCCACGACTAGCGGGGGTGGTCGATACAATGAGCAGTTCTTC,CSATTSGGGRYNEQFF
TRBD1,TRBJ2-7,NA,TRBV9,TGTGCCAGCAGCCCCGGACAGGGGGCGAATTACGAGCAGTACTTC,CASSPGQGANYEQYF
NA,TRBJ2-2,NA,TRBV5-1,TGCGCCAGCAGCTACACAGGGAACACCGGGGAGCTGTTTTTT,CASSYTGNTGELFF
NA,TRBJ1-1,NA,TRBV29-1,TGCAGCGTTGGAGTTGGGGGGCGGAACACTGAAGCTTTCTTT,CSVGVGGRNTEAFF
NA,TRBJ2-1,NA,TRBV7-2,TGTGCCAGCAGCTCATCGTCCTCGCCCAATGAGCAGTTCTTC,CASSSSSSPNEQFF
NA,TRBJ1-4,NA,TRBV5-1,TGCGCCAGCAGCCCCCCCGAGGGGGGCACCCCGGGGAAACTGTTTTTT,CASSPPEGGTPGKLFF
NA,TRBJ2-1,few,TRBV6-5,TGTGCCAGCAGTTACCCCGGGGTGACCTACAATGAGCAGTTCTTC,CASSYPGVTYNEQFF
NA,TRBJ1-2,few,TRBV12-3/TRBV12-4,TGTGCCAGCAGTTTAGTAGCAGGGCAGGGCTACACCTTC,CASSLVAGQGYTF
NA,TRBJ2-3,NA,TRBV3-1,TGTGCCAGCAGCCAGTTGACAGAAAGCACAGATACGCAGTATTTT,CASSQLTESTDTQYF
NA,TRBJ1-1,few,TRBV2,TGTGCCAGCAGGTTTTCCGCTAAAGAAGCTTTCTTT,CASRFSAKEAFF
NA,TRBJ2-7,NA,TRBV7-2,TGTGCCAGCAGCTTATTCTACAATGAGCAGTACTTC,CASSLFYNEQYF
TRBD1,TRBJ2-3,few,TRBV10-3,TGTGCCATCAGAGGGGACAGGGGGAAAGATACGCAGTATTTT,CAIRGDRGKDTQYF
NA,TRBJ1-1,NA,TRBV4-2,TGTGCCAGCAGCCAAGCCGCGGACGGCCACACTGAAGCTTTCTTT,CASSQAADGHTEAFF
NA,TRBJ1-5,few,TRBV28,TGTGCCAGCGGAGGGTGGAATCAGCCCCAGCATTTT,CASGGWNQPQHF
TRBD1,TRBJ2-3,few,TRBV4-1,TGCGCCAGCAGCCACCGACAGGGACCTAGCACAGATACGCAGTATTTT,CASSHRQGPSTDTQYF
TRBD1,TRBJ1-4,NA,TRBV5-4,TGTGCCAGCAGCTTGCCGGGACAGGATGAAAAACTGTTTTTT,CASSLPGQDEKLFF
NA,TRBJ1-1,NA,TRBV4-3,TGCGCCAGCAGCCAAGGTTCGGTAGGAGGTTTGAGAGCTTTCTTT,CASSQGSVGGLRAFF
NA,TRBJ2-3,NA,TRBV5-1,TGCGCCAGCAGCTCGAGACGGGGGTACACAGATACGCAGTATTTT,CASSSRRGYTDTQYF
NA,TRBJ2-2,once,TRBV6-2/TRBV6-3,TGTGCCGGCAAACAGGACACGAACACCGGGGAGCTGTTTTTT,CAGKQDTNTGELFF
NA,TRBJ2-3,many,TRBV4-3,TGCGCCAGCAGCCAAGATCCGATATCGGATACGCAGTATTTT,CASSQDPISDTQYF
NA,TRBJ1-5,NA,TRBV7-9,TGTGCCAGCAGCTCCGCAGGGGCTGGTCAGCCCCAGCATTTT,CASSSAGAGQPQHF
NA,TRBJ2-2,few,TRBV18,TGTGCCAGCTCATCGGGAGAGTACGCGAACACCGGGGAGCTGTTTTTT,CASSSGEYANTGELFF
NA,TRBJ1-2,few,TRBV7-9,TGTGCCAGCAGTTTACCTACAGGGAGCTATGGCTACACCTTC,CASSLPTGSYGYTF
NA,TRBJ1-6,once,TRBV25-1,TGTGCCAGCAGTGAATCAGAGGGGATTAATTCACCCTTCCACTTT,CASSESEGINSPFHF
TRBD2,TRBJ2-1,NA,TRBV20-1,TGCAGTGCTAGAGACCCTAGCGGGGGTGGGGATGAGCAGTTCTTC,CSARDPSGGGDEQFF
NA,TRBJ2-7,NA,TRBV7-2,TGTGCCAGCAGCTTTGGGACACTTTACGAGCAGTACTTC,CASSFGTLYEQYF
NA,TRBJ1-1,few,TRBV9,TGTGCCAGCAGCGTAGGCGGAAAAATGAACACTGAAGCTTTCTTT,CASSVGGKMNTEAFF
NA,TRBJ2-1,NA,TRBV20-1,TGCAGTGCTGCATTAAGGACGGACTCCTACACTGAGCAGTTCTTC,CSAALRTDSYTEQFF
TRBD1,TRBJ1-2,NA,TRBV9,TGTGCCAGCAGCGTAGAACCGACAGGGCGGAATGGCTACACCTTC,CASSVEPTGRNGYTF
NA,TRBJ1-5,NA,TRBV5-6,TGTGCCAGCAGCTTCGTCGTGGACAATCAGCCCCAGCATTTT,CASSFVVDNQPQHF
TRBD1,TRBJ2-4,few,TRBV7-9,TGTGCCAGCAGCTTAGGACAGGGGACGCGAGAGCAGTACTTC,CASSLGQGTREQYF
NA,TRBJ2-1,NA,TRBV15,TGTGCCACCAGCAGAGAAACCAGCTACAATGAGCAGTTCTTC,CATSRETSYNEQFF
NA,TRBJ1-5,few,TRBV20-1,TGCAGTGCTGCCCGACGGAGTTTTAATCAGCCCCAGCATTTT,CSAARRSFNQPQHF
TRBD1,TRBJ2-7,NA,TRBV6-1,TGTGCCAGCAGATCTCCGGGACAGAACTACGAGCAGTACTTC,CASRSPGQNYEQYF
NA,TRBJ2-3,NA,TRBV5-8,TGTGCCAGCAGCGCGGAAAGGTGGGATACGCAGTATTTT,CASSAERWDTQYF
NA,TRBJ1-2,NA,TRBV4-1,TGCGCCAGCAGCCAGGAAGGACCGGGCACTGCACAAACCCACTATGGCTACACCTTC,CASSQEGPGTAQTHYGYTF
TRBD1,TRBJ1-5,few,TRBV20-1,TGCAGTGCTGTCGGGACAGGGAGCAATCAGCCCCAGCATTTT,CSAVGTGSNQPQHF